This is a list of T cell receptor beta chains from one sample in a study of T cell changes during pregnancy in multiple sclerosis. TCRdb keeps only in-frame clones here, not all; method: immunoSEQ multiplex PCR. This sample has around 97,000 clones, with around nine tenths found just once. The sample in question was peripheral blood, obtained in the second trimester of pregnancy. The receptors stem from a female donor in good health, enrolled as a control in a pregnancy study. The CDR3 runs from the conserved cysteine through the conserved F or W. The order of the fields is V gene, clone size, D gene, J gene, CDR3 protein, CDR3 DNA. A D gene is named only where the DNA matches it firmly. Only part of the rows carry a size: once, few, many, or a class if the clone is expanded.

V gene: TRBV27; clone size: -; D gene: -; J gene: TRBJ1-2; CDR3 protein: CASSLTGPSYGYTF; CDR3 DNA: TGTGCCAGCAGTTTAACAGGGCCGTCCTATGGCTACACCTTC
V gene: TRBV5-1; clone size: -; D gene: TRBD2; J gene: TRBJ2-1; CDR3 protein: CASSLAVGLAVVGQFF; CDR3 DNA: TGCGCCAGCAGCTTGGCCGTCGGACTAGCAGTAGTGGGGCAGTTCTTC
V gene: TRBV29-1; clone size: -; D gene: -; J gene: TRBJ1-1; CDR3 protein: CSVGNNRAQGTEAFF; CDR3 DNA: TGCAGCGTTGGGAACAATCGGGCCCAGGGCACTGAAGCTTTCTTT
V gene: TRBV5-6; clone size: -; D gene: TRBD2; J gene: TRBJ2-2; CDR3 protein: CASSFMGGAGELFF; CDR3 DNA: TGTGCCAGCAGCTTCATGGGGGGGGCCGGGGAGCTGTTTTTT
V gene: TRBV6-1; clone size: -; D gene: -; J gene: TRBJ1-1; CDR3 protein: CASSAVPSENTEAFF; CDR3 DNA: TGTGCCAGCAGTGCCGTCCCCTCAGAGAACACTGAAGCTTTCTTT
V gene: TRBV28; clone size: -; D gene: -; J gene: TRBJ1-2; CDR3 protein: CASSSGIYGYTF; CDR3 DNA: TGTGCCAGCAGTTCGGGGATCTATGGCTACACCTTC
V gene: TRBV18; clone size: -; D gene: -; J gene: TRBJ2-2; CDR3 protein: CASSTSGTPNTGELFF; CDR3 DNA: TGTGCCAGCTCCACGTCCGGGACACCGAACACCGGGGAGCTGTTTTTT
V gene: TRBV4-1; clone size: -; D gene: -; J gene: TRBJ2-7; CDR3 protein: CASSQRTYERPYEQYF; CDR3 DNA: TGCGCCAGCAGCCAAAGGACTTATGAGAGACCCTACGAGCAGTACTTC
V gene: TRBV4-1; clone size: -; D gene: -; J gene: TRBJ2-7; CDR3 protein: CASSQVFDEVKAVYF; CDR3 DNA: TGCGCCAGCAGCCAAGTCTTCGATGAGGTAAAGGCAGTGTACTTC
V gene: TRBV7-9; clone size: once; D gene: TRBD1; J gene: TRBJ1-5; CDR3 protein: CASSSNLDRGYNQPQHF; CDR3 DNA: TGTGCCAGCAGCTCCAATTTGGACAGGGGGTACAATCAGCCCCAGCATTTT
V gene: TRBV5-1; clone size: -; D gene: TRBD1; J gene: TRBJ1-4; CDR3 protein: CASRTGTGGEGEKLFF; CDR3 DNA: TGCGCCAGCCGCACCGGGACAGGGGGAGAAGGTGAAAAACTGTTTTTT
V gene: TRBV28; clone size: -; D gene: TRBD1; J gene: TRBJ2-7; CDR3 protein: CASSLWDSPREQYF; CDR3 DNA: TGTGCCAGCAGTTTGTGGGACAGCCCCCGCGAGCAGTACTTC
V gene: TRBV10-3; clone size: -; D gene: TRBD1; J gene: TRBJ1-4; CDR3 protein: CAISREATGLTNEKLFF; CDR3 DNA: TGTGCCATCAGTCGAGAAGCGACAGGGCTCACTAATGAAAAACTGTTTTTT
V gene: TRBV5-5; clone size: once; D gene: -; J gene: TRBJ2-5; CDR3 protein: CASSSRETQYF; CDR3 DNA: TGTGCCAGCAGCTCGAGAGAGACCCAGTACTTC
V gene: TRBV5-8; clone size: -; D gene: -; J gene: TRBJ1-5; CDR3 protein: CASSPGGVGPQHF; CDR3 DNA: TGTGCCAGCAGCCCGGGAGGGGTAGGGCCCCAGCATTTT
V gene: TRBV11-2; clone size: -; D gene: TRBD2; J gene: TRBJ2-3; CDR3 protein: CASSLDLAGGLDTQYF; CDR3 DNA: TGTGCCAGCAGCTTAGATCTAGCGGGGGGGCTAGATACGCAGTATTTT
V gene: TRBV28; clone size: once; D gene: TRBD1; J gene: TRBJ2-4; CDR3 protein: CASSLPGGASQNIQYF; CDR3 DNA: TGTGCCAGCAGTTTGCCAGGGGGCGCATCCCAAAACATTCAGTACTTC
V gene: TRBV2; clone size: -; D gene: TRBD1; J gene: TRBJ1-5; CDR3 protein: CASRGQYSNQPQHF; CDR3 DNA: TGTGCCAGCAGGGGACAGTATAGCAATCAGCCCCAGCATTTT
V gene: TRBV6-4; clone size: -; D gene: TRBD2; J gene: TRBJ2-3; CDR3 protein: CASSRGGPSDTQYF; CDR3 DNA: TGTGCCAGCAGTCGGGGGGGGCCATCCGATACGCAGTATTTT
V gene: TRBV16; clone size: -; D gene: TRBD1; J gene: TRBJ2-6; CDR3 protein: CASSQAGGRAGANVLTF; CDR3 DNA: TGTGCCAGCAGCCAAGCAGGGGGCAGGGCTGGGGCCAACGTCCTGACTTTC
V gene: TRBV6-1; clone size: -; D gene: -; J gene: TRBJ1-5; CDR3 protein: CASGAGTQHF; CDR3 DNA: TGTGCCAGCGGAGCGGGGACCCAGCATTTT
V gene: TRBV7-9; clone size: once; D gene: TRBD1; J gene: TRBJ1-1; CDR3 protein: CASSFEQGAEAFF; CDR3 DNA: TGTGCCAGCAGCTTCGAACAGGGGGCTGAAGCTTTCTTT
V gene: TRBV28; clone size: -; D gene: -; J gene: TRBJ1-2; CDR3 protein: CASSRPTGGSNYGYTF; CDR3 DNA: TGTGCCAGCAGCCGACCGACCGGCGGAAGTAACTATGGCTACACCTTC
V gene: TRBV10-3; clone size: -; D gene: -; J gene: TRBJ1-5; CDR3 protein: CAISDRSNQPQHF; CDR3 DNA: TGTGCCATCAGTGACAGGTCTAATCAGCCCCAGCATTTT
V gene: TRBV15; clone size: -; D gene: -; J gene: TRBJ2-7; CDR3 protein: CATSKGDPTYEQYF; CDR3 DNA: TGTGCCACCAGCAAGGGGGACCCAACCTACGAGCAGTACTTC
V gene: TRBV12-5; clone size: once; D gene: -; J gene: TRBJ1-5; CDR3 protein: CASGLQGNQPQHF; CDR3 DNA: TGTGCTAGTGGTTTGCAGGGCAATCAGCCCCAGCATTTT
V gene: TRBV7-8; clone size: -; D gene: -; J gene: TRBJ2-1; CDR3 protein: CASSSYTGIRYNEQFF; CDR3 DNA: TGTGCCAGCAGCTCCTACACAGGGATTAGGTACAATGAGCAGTTCTTC
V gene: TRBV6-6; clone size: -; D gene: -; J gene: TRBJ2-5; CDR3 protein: CASSWSGGLETQYF; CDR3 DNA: TGTGCCAGCAGTTGGTCGGGGGGCTTGGAGACCCAGTACTTC
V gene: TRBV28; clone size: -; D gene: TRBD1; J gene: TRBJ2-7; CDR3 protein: CASSTGGWLAEYEQYF; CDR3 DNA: TGTGCCAGCAGTACAGGGGGCTGGCTAGCTGAGTACGAGCAGTACTTC
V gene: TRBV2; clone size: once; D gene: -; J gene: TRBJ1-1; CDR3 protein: CASSDQGFVNTEAFF; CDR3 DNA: TGTGCCAGCAGTGATCAGGGGTTCGTGAACACTGAAGCTTTCTTT
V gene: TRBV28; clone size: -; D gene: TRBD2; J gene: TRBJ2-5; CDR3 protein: CASSFGLAGTQETQYF; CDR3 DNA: TGTGCCAGCAGTTTTGGGCTAGCGGGGACCCAAGAGACCCAGTACTTC
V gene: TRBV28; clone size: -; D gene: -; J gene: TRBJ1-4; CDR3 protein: CASSLPANEKLFF; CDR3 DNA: TGTGCCAGCAGTTTACCGGCTAATGAAAAACTGTTTTTT
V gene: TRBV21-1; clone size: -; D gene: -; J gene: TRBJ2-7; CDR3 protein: CASSKVGEKAYEQYF; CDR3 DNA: TGTGCCAGCAGCAAAGTAGGGGAAAAGGCCTACGAGCAGTACTTC
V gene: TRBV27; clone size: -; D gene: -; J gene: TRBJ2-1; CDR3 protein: CASGSQSYNEQFF; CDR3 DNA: TGTGCCAGCGGGAGCCAGTCCTACAATGAGCAGTTCTTC
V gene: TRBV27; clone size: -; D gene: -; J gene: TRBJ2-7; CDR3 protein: CASSLDYSYEQYF; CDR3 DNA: TGTGCCAGCAGTTTAGACTATTCCTACGAGCAGTACTTC
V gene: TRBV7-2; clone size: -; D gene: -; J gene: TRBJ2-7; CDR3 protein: CASSPSREQYF; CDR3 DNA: TGTGCCAGCAGCCCCTCTCGCGAGCAGTACTTC
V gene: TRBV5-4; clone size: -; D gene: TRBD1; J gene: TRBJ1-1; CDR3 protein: CASSARRQGGNTEAFF; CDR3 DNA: TGTGCCAGCAGCGCCCGTAGACAGGGGGGGAACACTGAAGCTTTCTTT
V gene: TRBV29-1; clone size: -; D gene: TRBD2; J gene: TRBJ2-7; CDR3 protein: CSVKMGLVTSEQYF; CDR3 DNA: TGCAGCGTAAAAATGGGACTAGTCACCTCCGAGCAGTACTTC
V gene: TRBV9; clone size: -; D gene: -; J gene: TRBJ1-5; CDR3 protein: CASAKGGSRQPQHF; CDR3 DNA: TGTGCCAGCGCGAAGGGGGGGTCCAGACAGCCCCAGCATTTT
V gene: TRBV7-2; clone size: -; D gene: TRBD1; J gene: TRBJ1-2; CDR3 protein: CASSLEDRSFTILNYGYTF; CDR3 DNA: TGTGCCAGCAGCTTAGAGGACAGGAGTTTCACTATTCTTAACTATGGCTACACCTTC
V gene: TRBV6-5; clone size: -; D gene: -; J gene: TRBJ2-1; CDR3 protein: CASRETGGNNEQFF; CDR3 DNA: TGTGCCAGCAGAGAGACAGGAGGAAACAATGAGCAGTTCTTC
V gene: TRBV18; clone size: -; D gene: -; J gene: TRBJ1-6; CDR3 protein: CASSPLPTLDSYNSPLHF; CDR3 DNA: TGTGCCAGCTCACCACTCCCGACTCTAGACTCCTATAATTCACCCCTCCACTTT
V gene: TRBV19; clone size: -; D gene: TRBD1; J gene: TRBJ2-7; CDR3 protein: CASTPGTGVYEQYF; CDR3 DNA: TGTGCCAGTACCCCGGGGACAGGCGTCTACGAGCAGTACTTC
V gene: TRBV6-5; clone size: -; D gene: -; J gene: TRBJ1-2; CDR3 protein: CASSSMNYGYTF; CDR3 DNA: TGTGCCAGCAGTTCCATGAACTATGGCTACACCTTC
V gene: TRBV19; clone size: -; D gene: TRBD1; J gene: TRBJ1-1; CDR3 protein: CASRDRGNTPSEAFF; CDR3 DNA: TGTGCCAGTAGGGACAGGGGGAACACCCCCTCTGAAGCTTTCTTT
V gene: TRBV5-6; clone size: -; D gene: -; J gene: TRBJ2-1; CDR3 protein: CASSLFATSYNEQFF; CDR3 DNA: TGTGCCAGCAGCTTGTTCGCTACCTCCTACAATGAGCAGTTCTTC
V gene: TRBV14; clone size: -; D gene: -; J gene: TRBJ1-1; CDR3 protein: CASSQSLSLMNTEAFF; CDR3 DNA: TGTGCCAGCAGCCAATCGCTAAGTCTAATGAACACTGAAGCTTTCTTT
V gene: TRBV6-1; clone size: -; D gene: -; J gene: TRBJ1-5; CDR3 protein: CASSALEFNQPQHF; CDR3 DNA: TGTGCCAGCAGCGCCCTCGAGTTCAATCAGCCCCAGCATTTT
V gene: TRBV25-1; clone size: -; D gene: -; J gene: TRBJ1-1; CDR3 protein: CASRGVGSRVKTEAFF; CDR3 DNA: TGTGCCAGCAGAGGGGTGGGCAGTCGGGTAAAAACTGAAGCTTTCTTT
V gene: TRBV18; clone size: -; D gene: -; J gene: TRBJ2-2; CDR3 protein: CASSPRDWNTGELFF; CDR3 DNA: TGTGCCAGCTCACCACGGGACTGGAACACCGGGGAGCTGTTTTTT
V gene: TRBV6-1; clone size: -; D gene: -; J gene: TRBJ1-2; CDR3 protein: CASSGRQAPQLGYTF; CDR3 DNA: TGTGCCAGCAGTGGGAGACAGGCGCCCCAGTTAGGCTACACCTTC
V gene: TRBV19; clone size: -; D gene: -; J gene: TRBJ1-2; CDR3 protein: CASSILGGAYGYTF; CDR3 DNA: TGTGCCAGTAGTATCCTAGGGGGGGCCTATGGCTACACCTTC
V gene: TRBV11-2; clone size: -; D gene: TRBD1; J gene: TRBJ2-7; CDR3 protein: CASSAGTGHYEQYF; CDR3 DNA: TGTGCCAGCTCAGCCGGGACAGGGCACTACGAGCAGTACTTC
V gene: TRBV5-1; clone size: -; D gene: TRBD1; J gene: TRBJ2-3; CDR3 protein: CASSLAGQGSTDTQYF; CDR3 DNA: TGCGCCAGCAGCTTGGCCGGACAGGGAAGCACAGATACGCAGTATTTT